The TCR beta chain described here comes from a study of monozygotic twins with inflammatory bowel disease. After re-calling the 5' RACE reads, TCRdb lists one entry per CDR3 protein, DNA absent. This listing includes 200,000 to 250,000 distinct CDR3 sequences. Study results and limitations: Compared with healthy co-twins, IBD patients showed reduced TCRbeta repertoire diversity by inverse Simpson. Twins classed as concordant or discordant showed no difference in repertoire similarity, possibly from limited power.

Germline lookup yields CDR1 MNHEY and CDR2 SVGEGT. This CDR3 comprises 14 residues. In regard to this clonotype: What it binds is unknown.

This receptor was obtained from a human donor with ulcerative colitis or Crohn's disease, or a healthy co-twin of an affected twin (not recorded which). V usage is TRBV6-2 or TRBV6-3 and J usage is TRBJ2-2; TCRdb's D call of TRBD1 is untestable without DNA. The sample comprised blood. The CDR3 spells CASSRQALTGELFF.